A single sample is the source of the 12 T cell receptor beta chains below, sequenced in a study of regulatory T cells in long-lasting Graves disease. Assembly of TCR beta libraries relied on iRepertoire HTBI primers together with Arm-PCR of CDR3 regions. TCRdb re-derived calls from the multiplex PCR reads in MiXCR, one entry per CDR3 protein. The data hold 400,000 to 450,000 distinct CDR3 sequences, with about 15% observed a single time. The sample's time point: newly diagnosed GD, antithyroid drugs for less than 3 months. The TCR library was prepared using RNA isolated from PBMCs. These data also formed part of another study, on T cells in Graves' hyperthyroidism and ophthalmopathy.

The sequencing used peripheral blood mononuclear cells (PBMCs), collected at new diagnosis, from a patient treated with antithyroid drugs. The receptors were gathered from a woman aged 30 to 39 with Graves disease.

This chain links TRBV12-3 or TRBV12-4 with TRBJ2-1; D ambiguous. Between the trimmed V and J ends, which lost 0 bases and 4 bases, there was a span of 10 bases. The CDR3 has 15 amino acids. The DNA for the CDR3 is TGTGCCAGCAGTTTAGCCCCGGCAGCTTACAATGAGCAGTTCTTC. Its protein is CASSLAPAAYNEQFF.

The V and J genes are TRBV9 and TRBJ1-2, with D possibly TRBD1 on 6 matching bases. The CDR3 is made up of 16 amino acids. Germline V gene sequence: CDR1 SGDLS, CDR2 YYNGEE. With 3 bases removed from V and 2 bases from J, the gap between germline ends came to 17 bases. CDR3 region: CASSGIGGRENYGYTF. The CDR3 nucleotides read TGTGCCAGCAGCGGGATAGGGGGGAGAGAGAACTATGGCTACACCTTC.

The table lists this clonotype with many counts. V usage is TRBV11-2 and J usage is TRBJ2-5, with 7 bases aligning to TRBD2. The DNA matches TRBJ2-3 better at its end, which makes the J call doubtful. CDR3 length equals 12 residues. CDR1 is SGHAT and CDR2 is FQNNGV in the germline V gene. CDR3 sequence: CASSLQRGTQYF. The CDR3 DNA is TGTGCCAGCAGCTTACAGCGGGGAACGCAGTATTTT.

This clonotype appeared many times. This rearrangement joins TRBV6-2 or TRBV6-3 to TRBJ2-1; TRBD2 is a possible D gene (6 bases). The CDR3 sequence is 13 residues long. The V gene's germline CDR1 is MNHEY and CDR2 SVGEGT. Deletions cut 2 bases from V and 6 bases from J, with 8 bases between. The CDR3 loop is CASSYRTTNEQFF. For the CDR3, the DNA is TGTGCCAGCAGTTACCGGACTACCAATGAGCAGTTCTTC.

Ten or more counts support this clonotype. The chain uses TRBV7-9 and TRBJ2-7, with D hard to call. Per germline, CDR1 SEHNR and CDR2 FQNEAQ (reference sequence). The length of the CDR3 is 14 residues. V lost 1 base to trimming and J lost 2 bases, with 9 bases between them. CDR3 nucleotide sequence: TGTGCCAGCAGCTTAGGACTTGAGGCCTACGAGCAGTACTTC. Translating gives CASSLGLEAYEQYF.

A few counts support this clonotype. The gene calls are TRBV13 and TRBJ2-7; no reliable D call. Between the trimmed V and J ends, which lost 0 bases and 2 bases, there was a span of 8 bases. The germline V gene encodes CDR1 PRHDT and CDR2 FYEKMQ (reference sequence). The CDR3 is 14 amino acids. The CDR3 nucleotides are TGTGCCAGCAGCTTAGGCTTGAACACCTACGAGCAGTACTTC. It yields the protein CASSLGLNTYEQYF. The full variable domain, in which reference TRBV13 and TRBJ2-7 provide the parts outside the CDR3, is AAGVIQSPRHLIKEKRETATLKCYPIPRHDTVYWYQQGPGQDPQFLISFYEKMQSDKGSIPDRFSAQQFSDYHSELNMSSLELGDSALYFCASSLGLNTYEQYFGPGTRLTVT.

This clonotype was found many times. This chain links TRBV3-1 with TRBJ1-3; TRBD1 might be the D (6 bases). Trimming pared 4 bases from V and 3 bases from J, leaving 13 bases between. The germline CDR1 and CDR2 sequences are LGHDT and YNNKEL (reference sequence). The CDR3 consists of 15 residues. CDR3 loop: CASSLPWDIGNTIYF. The CDR3 region has the DNA TGTGCCAGCAGCCTCCCTTGGGACATTGGAAACACCATATATTTT.

About this clonotype: It may be a read error: a sequence one base away is much more abundant. The V gene is TRBV7-2, the J gene TRBJ1-1, with D hard to call. Germline V gene lookup returns CDR1 SGHTA and CDR2 FQGNSA. V lost 5 bases and J 0 bases, leaving 13 bases between the germline ends. CDR3 length equals 15 residues. The CDR3 bases are TGTGCCAGCAGCGGAGAGGAAAAATTGAACACTGAAGCTTTCTTT. This codes for CASSGEEKLNTEAFF.

This clonotype was found once. The chain recombines TRBV9 with TRBJ2-2; D not certain. The germline V and J ends were trimmed by 0 bases and 7 bases, with 10 bases remaining between them. Germline V gene data show CDR1 as SGDLS and CDR2 as YYNGEE. The CDR3 contains 14 residues. The CDR3 DNA is TGTGCCAGCAGCGTAGGGAGCGAGAGCGGGGAGCTGTTTTTT. Encoded protein: CASSVGSESGELFF.

This clonotype was observed many times. The chain combines TRBV13 with TRBJ2-7, with 8 bases identical to TRBD2. V was clipped by 1 base and J by 0 bases; unmatched bases: 5. Germline V gene sequence: CDR1 PRHDT, CDR2 FYEKMQ (reference sequence). CDR3 length: 16 amino acids. The CDR3 sequence is CASSLELGTSSYEQYF. DNA of the CDR3: TGTGCCAGCAGCTTAGAGTTAGGGACTAGCTCCTACGAGCAGTACTTC.

This sequence joins TRBV9 and TRBJ2-1; D is uncertain. Germline CDR1 reads SGDLS; CDR2 reads YYNGEE. Between the trimmed V and J ends, which lost 1 base and 10 bases, there was a span of 6 bases. The CDR3 has 11 amino acids. CDR3 nucleotide sequence: TGTGCCAGCAGCGTAAGTGGGGAGCAGTTCTTC. Protein sequence: CASSVSGEQFF.

This clonotype was detected many times. The chain combines TRBV7-6 with TRBJ2-3, with D perhaps matching TRBD1 (5 bases). The germline V gene has CDR1 SGHVS and CDR2 FNYEAQ. There are 13 residues in the CDR3. With 5 bases removed from V and 3 bases from J, the gap between germline ends came to 9 bases. This CDR3 is CASSQGATDTQYF. The DNA of the CDR3 is TGTGCCAGCAGCCAAGGGGCTACAGATACGCAGTATTTT.